The rows below give T cell receptor beta chains drawn from one sample of a study of blood T cell repertoires in COVID-19. The table came from immunoSEQ multiplex PCR; TCRdb's copy has only in-frame clones and leaves some out. The sample comprises some 330,000 clones, 80% to 90% of which are singletons, and about 4.2% rests with the top ten. The specimen was PBMCs or T cells enriched from blood (not recorded which). The receptors come from a man aged 25 to 40 who had recovered from COVID-19. CDR3s include the opening cysteine and the closing phenylalanine or tryptophan. The D gene is left open where the match is weak. Clone size, where shown, is once, few, many, or a class for clones that have expanded.

>.|.|TRBV15|TRBJ1-3
TGTGCCACCAGCCTCACCGGGAGCTCTGGAAACACCATATATTTT
CATSLTGSSGNTIYF
>TRBD2|.|TRBV27|TRBJ2-1
TGTGCCAGCAGTAGTAGCGGGGGGGGATACAATGAGCAGTTCTTC
CASSSSGGGYNEQFF
>TRBD1|.|TRBV2|TRBJ1-6
TGTGCCAGCAGCCAACTGACAGGGAATTCACCCCTCCACTTT
CASSQLTGNSPLHF
>TRBD2|.|TRBV5-1|TRBJ2-7
TGCGCCAGCAGCTTGTGGAGCGGGGGCCGCTACGAGCAGTACTTC
CASSLWSGGRYEQYF
>TRBD2|.|TRBV18|TRBJ2-3
TGTGCCAGCTCACTTCGGACTAGCGGAGCTGGCACCCCCACAGATACGCAGTATTTT
CASSLRTSGAGTPTDTQYF
>TRBD1|once|TRBV2|TRBJ1-2
TGTGCCAGCAGTCCCGACAGGGTTAACTATGGCTACACCTTC
CASSPDRVNYGYTF
>.|.|TRBV6-5|TRBJ1-4
TGTGCCAGCAGTTACTCGATTGGGGCAGGGACTGTAAAACTGTTTTTT
CASSYSIGAGTVKLFF
>TRBD2|.|TRBV7-2|TRBJ2-5
TGTGCCAGCAGCCCCCGAGCGGGAGGGCCCTGGGAGACCCAGTACTTC
CASSPRAGGPWETQYF
>TRBD2|once|TRBV7-9|TRBJ2-6
TGTGCCAGCAGCCCTCCTAGCGGGACTGGGGCCAACGTCCTGACTTTC
CASSPPSGTGANVLTF
>.|.|TRBV5-1|TRBJ1-1
TGCGCCAGCAGCTTGGATCCGGAGATGAACACTGAAGCTTTCTTT
CASSLDPEMNTEAFF
>TRBD1|.|TRBV19|TRBJ1-5
TGTGCCAGTAGTATGTTCTGGGGGACAGAAAGGAACAATCAGCCCCAGCATTTT
CASSMFWGTERNNQPQHF
>TRBD1|.|TRBV4-1|TRBJ2-3
TGCGCCAGCAGCCAGGGGTGGGCGACAGGGGATGCAGATACGCAGTATTTT
CASSQGWATGDADTQYF
>.|once|TRBV12-3/TRBV12-4|TRBJ2-4
TGTGCCAGCAGTTTTCGCCAGTCAAACATTCAGTACTTC
CASSFRQSNIQYF
>TRBD2|once|TRBV6-5|TRBJ2-3
TGTGCCAGCAGAACGGGACTAGCGTATCCAGATACGCAGTATTTT
CASRTGLAYPDTQYF
>TRBD1|.|TRBV10-1|TRBJ2-1
TGCGCCAGCAGTGAAACGACAGGGGGCTCTCGCAATGAGCAGTTCTTC
CASSETTGGSRNEQFF
>.|.|TRBV5-4|TRBJ2-7
TGTGCCAGCAGCTCCCCCCGGGTCGGGGAGCAGTACTTC
CASSSPRVGEQYF
>.|.|TRBV5-1|TRBJ2-3
TGCGCCAGCAGCTTGCCCGGTACGGATACGCAGTATTTT
CASSLPGTDTQYF
>.|.|TRBV29-1|TRBJ2-1
TGCAGCGTTGAAGATCCAGCGTTGAGACTACGAGAGTTCTTC
CSVEDPALRLREFF
>TRBD2|.|TRBV5-1|TRBJ2-3
TGCGCCAGCAGCTCGGGACTAGCGGGGGGCACAGATACGCAGTATTTT
CASSSGLAGGTDTQYF
>TRBD1|.|TRBV6-5|TRBJ1-1
TGTGCCAGCAACGGATTTGGGACAGGGAACACTGAAGCTTTCTTT
CASNGFGTGNTEAFF
>.|.|TRBV7-9|TRBJ2-6
TGTGCCAGCAGCTTAGTCGGGACTGGGGTCAAAGGGGCCAACGTCCTGACTTTC
CASSLVGTGVKGANVLTF
>TRBD1|.|TRBV25-1|TRBJ2-3
TGTGCCAGCAGTGCTCACAGGGGAGTCGGCACAGATACGCAGTATTTT
CASSAHRGVGTDTQYF
>.|.|TRBV9|TRBJ2-5
TGTGCCAGCAGCGAGGGTAGGAGGGGACTCGGGGTGGAGACCCAGTACTTC
CASSEGRRGLGVETQYF
>.|.|TRBV5-1|TRBJ2-7
TGCGCCAGCAGCTTGTCTAGTATCTACGAGCAGTACTTC
CASSLSSIYEQYF
>TRBD1|.|TRBV6-5|TRBJ1-2
TGTGCCAGCAGTTACGAACAGGGGGATGGCTACACCTTC
CASSYEQGDGYTF
>TRBD2|.|TRBV19|TRBJ2-1
TGTGCCAGTAGTATTTCGGGACTAGCGGTAAATGAGCAGTTCTTC
CASSISGLAVNEQFF
>TRBD2|.|TRBV13|TRBJ2-2
TGTGCCAGCAGCTTGCTAGCGGCGGGGACCGGGGAGCTGTTTTTT
CASSLLAAGTGELFF
>.|.|TRBV7-2|TRBJ1-5
TGTGCCAGCAGCTCCACTTCTGGTCAGCCCCAGCATTTT
CASSSTSGQPQHF
>.|.|TRBV7-9|TRBJ2-7
TGTGCCAGCAGTGGAGGGACCTACGAGCAGTACTTC
CASSGGTYEQYF
>.|.|TRBV20-1|TRBJ2-1
TGCAGTGCTAGTGTTGGCCATGAGCAGTTCTTC
CSASVGHEQFF
>TRBD1|.|TRBV7-9|TRBJ1-5
TGTGCCAGCAGCACGGGACAGGGGAGCAATCAGCCCCAGCATTTT
CASSTGQGSNQPQHF
>TRBD2|.|TRBV18|TRBJ2-2
TGTGCCAGCTCACCAATAGCGGGAGTTGTTACCGGGGAGCTGTTTTTT
CASSPIAGVVTGELFF
>.|.|TRBV19|TRBJ1-1
TGTGCCAGTAGTACCGGAGGGAGGAACACTGAAGCTTTCTTT
CASSTGGRNTEAFF
>.|.|TRBV19|TRBJ2-7
TGTGCCAGTAGTAATAGGGAGGGGGATGAGCAGTACTTC
CASSNREGDEQYF
>TRBD2|.|TRBV6-4|TRBJ2-3
TGTGCCAGCAGTGAAGCTAGCGGGAGGGATACGCAGTATTTT
CASSEASGRDTQYF
>TRBD1|.|TRBV9|TRBJ1-3
TGTGCCAGCAGCGTACTCGCGCAGGGGGCCGGAGGAAACACCATATATTTT
CASSVLAQGAGGNTIYF
>.|.|TRBV5-1|TRBJ1-4
TGCGCCAGCAGCTCTGACGGAGGAGCAGACGAAAAACTGTTTTTT
CASSSDGGADEKLFF
>.|.|TRBV7-6|TRBJ2-2
TGTGCCAGCAGCTCTCACACCGGGGAGCTGTTTTTT
CASSSHTGELFF
>TRBD2|few|TRBV6-4|TRBJ2-1
TGTGCCAGCAGCGGACTAGCGGGAGGATCAGGGGAGGACAATGAGCAGTTCTTC
CASSGLAGGSGEDNEQFF
>TRBD1|.|TRBV12-5|TRBJ2-5
TGTGCTAGTGGTTCGGACAGGGGAGGAGAGACCCAGTACTTC
CASGSDRGGETQYF
>.|.|TRBV10-3|TRBJ1-1
TGTGCCATCAGTTCAAGACAGTCAGGAGCTTTCTTT
CAISSRQSGAFF
>.|.|TRBV7-9|TRBJ2-5
TGTGCCAGCAGCCCGCGGGGAAGCGAGACCCAGTACTTC
CASSPRGSETQYF
>.|few|TRBV6-6|TRBJ2-2
TGTGCCAGCACCACAACGTCTGGGGAGCTGTTTTTT
CASTTTSGELFF
>TRBD2|.|TRBV5-4|TRBJ2-2
TGTGCCAGCGGGCCCCCCGGGGGGGCAACCGGGGAGCTGTTTTTT
CASGPPGGATGELFF
>.|.|TRBV5-4|TRBJ2-7
TGTGCCAGCAGCTTGAGTCTCGCTAGCCACGAGCAGTACTTC
CASSLSLASHEQYF
>.|few|TRBV10-3|TRBJ1-1
TGTGCCATCAGTGTAGCCATGAACACTGAAGCTTTCTTT
CAISVAMNTEAFF
>.|.|TRBV4-1|TRBJ1-1
TGCGCCAGCTCGCGGCTGGAGGGGTTGAACACTGAAGCTTTCTTT
CASSRLEGLNTEAFF
>.|.|TRBV5-1|TRBJ2-1
TGCGCCAGCAGCTTGATGGTAGGAGCCTACAATGAGCAGTTCTTC
CASSLMVGAYNEQFF
>TRBD2|.|TRBV10-3|TRBJ2-1
TGTGCCATCAGTGGGGGGACTAGTCTCTCCTACAATGAGCAGTTCTTC
CAISGGTSLSYNEQFF